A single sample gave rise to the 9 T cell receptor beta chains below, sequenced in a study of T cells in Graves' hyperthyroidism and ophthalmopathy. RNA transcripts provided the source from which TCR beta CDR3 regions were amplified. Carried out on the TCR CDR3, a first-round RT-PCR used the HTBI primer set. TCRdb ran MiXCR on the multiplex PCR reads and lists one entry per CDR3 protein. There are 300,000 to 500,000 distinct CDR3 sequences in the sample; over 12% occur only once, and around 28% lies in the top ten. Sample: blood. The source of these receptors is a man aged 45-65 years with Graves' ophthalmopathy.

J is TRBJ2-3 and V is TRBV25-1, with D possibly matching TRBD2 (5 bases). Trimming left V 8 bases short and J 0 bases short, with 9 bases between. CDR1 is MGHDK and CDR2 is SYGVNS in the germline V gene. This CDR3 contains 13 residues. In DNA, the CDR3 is TGTGCCAGCTCCGGGAAAAGCACAGATACGCAGTATTTT. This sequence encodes CASSGKSTDTQYF.

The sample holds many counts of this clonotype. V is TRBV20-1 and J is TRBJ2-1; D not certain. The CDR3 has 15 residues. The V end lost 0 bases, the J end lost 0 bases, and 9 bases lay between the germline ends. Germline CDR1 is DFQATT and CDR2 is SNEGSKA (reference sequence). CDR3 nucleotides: TGCAGTGCTAGAGACGAAAGCCTCTCCTACAATGAGCAGTTCTTC. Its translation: CSARDESLSYNEQFF.

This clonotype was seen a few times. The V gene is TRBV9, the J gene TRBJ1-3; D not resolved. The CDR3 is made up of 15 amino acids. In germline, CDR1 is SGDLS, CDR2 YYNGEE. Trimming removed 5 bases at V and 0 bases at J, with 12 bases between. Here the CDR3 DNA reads TGTGCCAGCAGTGGGAGAAGTACCTCTGGAAACACCATATATTTT. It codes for CASSGRSTSGNTIYF.

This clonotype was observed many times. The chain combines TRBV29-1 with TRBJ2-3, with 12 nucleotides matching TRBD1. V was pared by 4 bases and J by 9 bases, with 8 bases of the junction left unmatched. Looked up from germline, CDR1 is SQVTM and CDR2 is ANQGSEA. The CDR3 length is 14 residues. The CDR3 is CSVVGTGGGETQYF. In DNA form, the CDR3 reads TGCAGCGTTGTCGGGACAGGGGGCGGAGAGACGCAGTATTTT.

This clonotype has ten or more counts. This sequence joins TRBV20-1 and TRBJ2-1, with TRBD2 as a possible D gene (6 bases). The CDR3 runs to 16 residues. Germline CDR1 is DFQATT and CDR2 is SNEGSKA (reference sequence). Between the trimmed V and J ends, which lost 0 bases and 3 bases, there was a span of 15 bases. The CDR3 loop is CSARDGGSGVYNEQFF. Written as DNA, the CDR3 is TGCAGTGCTAGAGATGGTGGGTCGGGGGTCTACAATGAGCAGTTCTTC.

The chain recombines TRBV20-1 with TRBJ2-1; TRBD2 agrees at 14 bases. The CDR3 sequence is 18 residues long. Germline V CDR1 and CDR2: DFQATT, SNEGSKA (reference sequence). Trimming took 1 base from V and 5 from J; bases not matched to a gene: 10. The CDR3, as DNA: TGCAGTGCTAGAGTCGGACTAGCGGGAGGAAGTTACAACAATGAGCAGTTCTTC. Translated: CSARVGLAGGSYNNEQFF.

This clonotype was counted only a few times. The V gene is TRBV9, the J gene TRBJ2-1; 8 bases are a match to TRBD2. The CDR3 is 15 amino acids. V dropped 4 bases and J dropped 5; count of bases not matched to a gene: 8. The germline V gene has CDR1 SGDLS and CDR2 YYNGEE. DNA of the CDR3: TGTGCCAGCAGCCCCCGGGTAGCGGGAAACAATGAGCAGTTCTTC. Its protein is CASSPRVAGNNEQFF.

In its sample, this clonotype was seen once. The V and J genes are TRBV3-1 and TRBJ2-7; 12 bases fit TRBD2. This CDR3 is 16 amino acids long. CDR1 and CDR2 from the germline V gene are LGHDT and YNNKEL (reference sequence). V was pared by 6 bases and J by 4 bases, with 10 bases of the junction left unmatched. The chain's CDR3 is CASSQSLAGGLYEQYF. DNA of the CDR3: TGTGCCAGCAGTCAGAGTCTAGCGGGAGGGTTGTACGAGCAGTACTTC.

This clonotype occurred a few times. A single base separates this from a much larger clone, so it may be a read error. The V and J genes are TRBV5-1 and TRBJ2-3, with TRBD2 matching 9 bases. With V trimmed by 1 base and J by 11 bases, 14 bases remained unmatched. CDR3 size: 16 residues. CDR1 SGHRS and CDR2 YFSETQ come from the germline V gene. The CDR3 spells CASSLNASGKMAWQYF. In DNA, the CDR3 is TGCGCCAGCAGCTTGAATGCTAGCGGGAAAATGGCGTGGCAGTATTTT.